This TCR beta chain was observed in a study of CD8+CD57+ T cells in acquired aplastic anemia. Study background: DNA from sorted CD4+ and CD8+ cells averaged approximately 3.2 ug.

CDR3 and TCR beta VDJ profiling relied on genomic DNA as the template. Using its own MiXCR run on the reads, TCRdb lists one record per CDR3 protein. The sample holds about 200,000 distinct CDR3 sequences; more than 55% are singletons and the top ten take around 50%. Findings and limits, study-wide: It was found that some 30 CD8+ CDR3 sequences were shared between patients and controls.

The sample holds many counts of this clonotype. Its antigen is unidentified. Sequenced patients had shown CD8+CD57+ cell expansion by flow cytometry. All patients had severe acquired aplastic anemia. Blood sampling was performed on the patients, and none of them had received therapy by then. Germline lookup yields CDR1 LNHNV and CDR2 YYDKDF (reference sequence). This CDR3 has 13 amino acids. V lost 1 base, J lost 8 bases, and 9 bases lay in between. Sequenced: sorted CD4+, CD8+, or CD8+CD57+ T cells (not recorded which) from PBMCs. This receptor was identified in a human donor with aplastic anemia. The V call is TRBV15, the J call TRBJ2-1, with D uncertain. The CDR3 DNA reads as TGTGCCACCAGCAGAGCCGGGTACGATGAGCAGTTCTTC. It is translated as CATSRAGYDEQFF. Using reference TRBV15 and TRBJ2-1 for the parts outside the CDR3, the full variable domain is DAMVIQNPRYQVTQFGKPVTLSCSQTLNHNVMYWYQQKSSQAPKLLFHYYDKDFNNEADTPDNFQSRRPNTSFCFLDIRSPGLGDTAMYLCATSRAGYDEQFFGPGTRLTVL.